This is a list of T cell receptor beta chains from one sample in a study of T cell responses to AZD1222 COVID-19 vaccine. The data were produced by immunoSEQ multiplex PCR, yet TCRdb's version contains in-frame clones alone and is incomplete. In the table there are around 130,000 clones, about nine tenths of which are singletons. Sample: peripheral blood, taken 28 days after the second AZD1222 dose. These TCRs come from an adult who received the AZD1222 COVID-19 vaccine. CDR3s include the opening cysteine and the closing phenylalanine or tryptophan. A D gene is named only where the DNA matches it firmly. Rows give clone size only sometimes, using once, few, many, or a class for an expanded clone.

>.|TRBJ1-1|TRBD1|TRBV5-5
TGTGCCAGCAGCTCCTGGACAGGGGGCGTAGACACTGAAGCTTTCTTT
CASSSWTGGVDTEAFF
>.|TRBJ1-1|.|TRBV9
TGTGCCAGCAGCGTCGGTTCTGGGACTTCGTTGGGCACTGAAGCTTTCTTT
CASSVGSGTSLGTEAFF
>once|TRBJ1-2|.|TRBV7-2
TGTGCCAGCAGCCCCCGACAGTTTAACTATGGCTACACCTTC
CASSPRQFNYGYTF
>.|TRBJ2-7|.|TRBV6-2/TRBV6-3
TGTGCCAGCAGTTACTCGATCTTGACCTACGAGCAGTACTTC
CASSYSILTYEQYF
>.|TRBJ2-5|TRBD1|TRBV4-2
TGTGCCAGCAGCCCCCGGTTGGGACAGGGGGCTGGGACCCAGTACTTC
CASSPRLGQGAGTQYF
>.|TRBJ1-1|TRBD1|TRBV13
TGTGCCAGCAGCCTCTGGGGACAGGGTACCACTGAAGCTTTCTTT
CASSLWGQGTTEAFF
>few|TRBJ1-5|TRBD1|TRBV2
TGTGCCAGCACGGGACAGACCAATCAGCCCCAGCATTTT
CASTGQTNQPQHF
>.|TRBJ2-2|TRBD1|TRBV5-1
TGCGCCAGCACCCGACAGGGGTTATACACCGGGGAGCTGTTTTTT
CASTRQGLYTGELFF
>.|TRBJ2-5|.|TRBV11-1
TGTGCCAGCAGCTTAACTGGATCCGCCCCGAAGGGGACCCAGTACTTC
CASSLTGSAPKGTQYF
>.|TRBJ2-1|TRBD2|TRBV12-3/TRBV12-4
TGTGCCAGCAGTTTAGGGAATAGCGGGGGGCAGTTCTTC
CASSLGNSGGQFF
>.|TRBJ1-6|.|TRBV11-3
TGTGCCAGCACCAAAGGGGGGAGCTCCTATAATTCACCCCTCCACTTT
CASTKGGSSYNSPLHF
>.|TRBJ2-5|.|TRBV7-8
TGTGCCAGCAGCCCGCTTAGGACCGGGACGGAGACCCAGTACTTC
CASSPLRTGTETQYF
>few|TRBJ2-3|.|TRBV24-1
TGTGCCACCAGTGTTGGGGGGGCGGGAACAGATACGCAGTATTTT
CATSVGGAGTDTQYF
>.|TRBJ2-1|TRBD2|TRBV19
TGTGCCAGTAGCGCTAGCGGCTCCTACAATGAGCAGTTCTTC
CASSASGSYNEQFF
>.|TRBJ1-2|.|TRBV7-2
TGTGCCAGCAGCTCCGGGACTAACTATGGCTACACCTTC
CASSSGTNYGYTF
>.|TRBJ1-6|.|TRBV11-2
TGTGCCAGCAGCTTAGATAGGGGGGGCAATTCACCCCTCCACTTT
CASSLDRGGNSPLHF
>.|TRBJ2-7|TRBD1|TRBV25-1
TGTGCCAGCAGTGGCCCGGACAGGAGCTCCTACGAGCAGTACTTC
CASSGPDRSSYEQYF
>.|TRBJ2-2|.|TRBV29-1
TGCCGCGCTGGGGGCTCATTGGGGGGGGAGCTGTTTTTT
CRAGGSLGGELFF
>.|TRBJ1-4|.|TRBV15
TGTGCCACCAGCAGAGACGGGAGCCCTAATGAAAAACTGTTTTTT
CATSRDGSPNEKLFF
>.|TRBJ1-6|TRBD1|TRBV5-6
TGTGCCAGCAGCTTTGGGACAGGGTACTCCTATAATTCACCCCTCCACTTT
CASSFGTGYSYNSPLHF